This entry lists 5 T cell receptor beta chains sequenced from one sample in a study of T cells expressing NK-cell markers. After re-calling the 5' RACE reads, TCRdb lists one entry per CDR3 protein, DNA absent. Here the sample table reports about 160,000 distinct CDR3 sequences. Source material: blood T cells: a sorted CD56 or NKG2C T cell subset, CD4+ or CD8+ T cells, or bulk PBMC T cells (not recorded which). The source is a woman aged 18-70 years in good health.

The chain has TRBV10-3 and TRBJ1-2; TCRdb names TRBD1, which stays unverified in the absence of DNA. Germline V gives CDR1 ENHRY, CDR2 SYGVKD. The CDR3 runs 15 residues. This chain's CDR3 is CAISEDRVRGYGYTF.

The rearrangement links TRBV5-1 to TRBJ2-5. CDR3 length equals 13 residues. Looked up from germline, CDR1 is SGHRS and CDR2 is YFSETQ. CDR3 in amino acids: CASSPVIRETQYF. Full variable domain (remainder filled in from reference TRBV5-1 and TRBJ2-5): KAGVTQTPRYLIKTRGQQVTLSCSPISGHRSVSWYQQTPGQGLQFLFEYFSETQRNKGNFPGRFSGRQFSNSRSEMNVSTLELGDSALYLCASSPVIRETQYFGPGTRLLVL.

The chain combines TRBV6-1 with TRBJ2-6. Germline assignment: CDR1 MNHNS and CDR2 SASEGT. The CDR3 extends over 15 amino acids. Here the CDR3 reads CASQARLSGANVLTF.

The chain is built from TRBV2 and TRBJ1-1. The germline V gene has CDR1 SNHLY and CDR2 FYNNEI. This CDR3 has 13 residues. CDR3 loop: CASQTDMNTEAFF.

This chain joins TRBV20-1 and TRBJ1-5; the TCRdb call, TRBD1, lacks DNA for checking. The CDR3 extends over 12 amino acids. The germline CDR1 and CDR2 sequences are DFQATT and SNEGSKA (reference sequence). The CDR3 is CSAHRGDQPQHF.